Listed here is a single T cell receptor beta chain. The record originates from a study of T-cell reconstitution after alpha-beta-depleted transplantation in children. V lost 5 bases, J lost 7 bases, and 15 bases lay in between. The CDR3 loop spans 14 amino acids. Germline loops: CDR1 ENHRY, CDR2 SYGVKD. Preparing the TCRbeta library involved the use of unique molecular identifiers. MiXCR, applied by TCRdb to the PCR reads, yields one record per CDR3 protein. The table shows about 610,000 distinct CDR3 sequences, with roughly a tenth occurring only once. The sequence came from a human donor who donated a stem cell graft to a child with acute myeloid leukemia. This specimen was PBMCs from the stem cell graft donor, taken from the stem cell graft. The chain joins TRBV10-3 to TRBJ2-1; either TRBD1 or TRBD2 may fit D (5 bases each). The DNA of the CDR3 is TGTGCCATCAGTCCGGGACCTCCCCGGAATGAGCAGTTCTTC. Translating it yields CAISPGPPRNEQFF.